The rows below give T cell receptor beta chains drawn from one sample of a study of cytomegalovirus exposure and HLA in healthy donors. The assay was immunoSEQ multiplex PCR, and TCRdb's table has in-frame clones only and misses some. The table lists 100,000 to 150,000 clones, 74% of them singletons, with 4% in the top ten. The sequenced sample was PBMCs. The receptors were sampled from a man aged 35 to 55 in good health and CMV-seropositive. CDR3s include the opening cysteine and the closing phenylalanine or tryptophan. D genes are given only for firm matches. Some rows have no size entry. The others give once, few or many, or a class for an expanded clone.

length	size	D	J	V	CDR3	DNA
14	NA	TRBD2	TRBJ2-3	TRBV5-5	CASSSGGGTDTQYF	TGTGCCAGCAGCTCGGGGGGGGGCACAGATACGCAGTATTTT
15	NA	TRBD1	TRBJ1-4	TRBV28	CASSPLQGINEKLFF	TGTGCCAGCAGTCCCTTACAGGGGATTAATGAAAAACTGTTTTTT
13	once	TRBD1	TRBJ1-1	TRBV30	CAWRQGGGTEAFF	TGTGCCTGGAGGCAGGGGGGTGGCACTGAAGCTTTCTTT
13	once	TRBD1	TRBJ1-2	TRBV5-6	CASSLQGGGGYTF	TGTGCCAGCAGCTTGCAAGGGGGCGGTGGCTACACCTTC
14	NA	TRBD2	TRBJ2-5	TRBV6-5	CASSFSGEGETQYF	TGTGCCAGCAGCTTTAGCGGGGAGGGGGAGACCCAGTACTTC
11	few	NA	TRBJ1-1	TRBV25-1	CASSYITEAFF	TGTGCCAGCAGTTACATAACTGAAGCTTTCTTT
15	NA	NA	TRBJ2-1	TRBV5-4	CASSLELVPYNEQFF	TGTGCCAGCAGCTTGGAACTAGTCCCCTACAATGAGCAGTTCTTC
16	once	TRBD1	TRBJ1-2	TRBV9	CASSVAETGLSFGYTF	TGTGCCAGCAGCGTAGCTGAGACAGGGTTGTCGTTCGGCTACACCTTC
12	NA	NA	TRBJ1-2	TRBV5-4	CASSLPGYGYTF	TGTGCCAGCAGCTTGCCCGGCTATGGCTACACCTTC
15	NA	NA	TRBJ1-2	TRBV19	CASRARSGPNYGYTF	TGTGCCAGCAGAGCCCGGAGCGGACCTAACTATGGCTACACCTTC
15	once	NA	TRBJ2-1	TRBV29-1	CSVEGRPGSYNEQFF	TGCAGCGTTGAAGGCCGTCCCGGGTCCTACAATGAGCAGTTCTTC
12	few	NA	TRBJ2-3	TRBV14	CASSQEEDTQYF	TGTGCCAGCAGCCAAGAGGAGGATACGCAGTATTTT
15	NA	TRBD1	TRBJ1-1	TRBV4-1	CASSQRDRGRTEAFF	TGCGCCAGCAGCCAACGGGACAGGGGAAGAACTGAAGCTTTCTTT
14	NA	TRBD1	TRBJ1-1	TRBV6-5	CASKTGTGNTEAFF	TGTGCCAGCAAGACCGGGACAGGTAACACTGAAGCTTTCTTT
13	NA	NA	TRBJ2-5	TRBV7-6	CASSLGNTGTQYF	TGTGCCAGCAGCTTAGGGAACACGGGGACCCAGTACTTC
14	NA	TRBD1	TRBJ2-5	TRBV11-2	CASARDSRQETQYF	TGTGCCAGCGCCCGGGACAGCAGACAAGAGACCCAGTACTTC
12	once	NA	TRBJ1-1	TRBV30	CAWSFAGTEAFF	TGTGCCTGGAGTTTTGCGGGGACTGAAGCTTTCTTT
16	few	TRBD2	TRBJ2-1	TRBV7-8	CASSSRGSGHYNEQFF	TGTGCCAGCAGCTCCCGGGGTAGCGGGCACTACAATGAGCAGTTCTTC
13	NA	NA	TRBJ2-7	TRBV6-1	CASRGTTSYEQYF	TGTGCCAGCAGGGGGACAACCTCCTACGAGCAGTACTTC
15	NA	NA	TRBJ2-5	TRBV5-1	CASSSGLEVGETQYF	TGCGCCAGCAGCTCGGGACTGGAGGTTGGGGAGACCCAGTACTTC
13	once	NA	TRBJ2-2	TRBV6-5	CASSYGGIGELFF	TGTGCCAGCAGTTACGGAGGAATCGGGGAGCTGTTTTTT
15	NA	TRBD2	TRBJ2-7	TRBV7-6	CASSSETSGTYEQYF	TGTGCCAGCAGCTCAGAGACTAGCGGGACCTACGAGCAGTACTTC
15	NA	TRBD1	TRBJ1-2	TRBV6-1	CASAFGTGGNYGYTF	TGTGCCAGCGCCTTCGGGACAGGGGGCAACTATGGCTACACCTTC
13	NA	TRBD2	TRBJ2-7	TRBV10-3	CAISEPSGVEQYF	TGTGCCATCAGTGAGCCGAGCGGGGTCGAGCAGTACTTC
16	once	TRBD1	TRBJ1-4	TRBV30	CAWSPGQGAVNEKLFF	TGTGCCTGGAGCCCCGGGCAGGGGGCGGTCAATGAAAAACTGTTTTTT
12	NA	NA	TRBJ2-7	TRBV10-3	CAISGTIYEQYF	TGTGCCATCAGCGGGACAATCTACGAGCAGTACTTC
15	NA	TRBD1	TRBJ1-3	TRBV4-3	CASSQDSGQGNTIYF	TGCGCCAGCAGCCAAGATTCGGGACAGGGGAACACCATATATTTT
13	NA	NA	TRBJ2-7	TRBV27	CASSRRQSYEQYF	TGTGCCAGCAGTCGGAGACAGTCTTACGAGCAGTACTTC
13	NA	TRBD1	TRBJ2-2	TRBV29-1	CSVGQGAFGELFF	TGCAGCGTTGGACAGGGGGCTTTCGGGGAGCTGTTTTTT
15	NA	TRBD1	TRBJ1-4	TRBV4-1	CASSAWDRGNEKLFF	TGCGCCAGCAGCGCCTGGGACAGGGGCAATGAAAAACTGTTTTTT
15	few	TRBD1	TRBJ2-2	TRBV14	CASSQPRGLTGELFF	TGTGCCAGCAGCCAACCCAGGGGGCTCACCGGGGAGCTGTTTTTT
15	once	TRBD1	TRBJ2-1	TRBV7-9	CASSHRQGAGNEQFF	TGTGCCAGCAGCCACCGACAGGGGGCGGGTAATGAGCAGTTCTTC
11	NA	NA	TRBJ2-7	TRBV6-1	CASSPGWEQYF	TGTGCCAGCAGCCCCGGTTGGGAGCAGTACTTC
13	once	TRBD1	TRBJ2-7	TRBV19	CASSRDRLYEQYF	TGTGCCAGTAGCCGGGACAGACTCTACGAGCAGTACTTC
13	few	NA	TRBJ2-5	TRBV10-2	CASSRRGTETQYF	TGCGCCAGCAGTCGCAGGGGAACAGAGACCCAGTACTTC
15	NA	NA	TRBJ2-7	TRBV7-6	CASSLGGASSYEQYF	TGTGCCAGCAGCTTAGGCGGGGCGTCCTCCTACGAGCAGTACTTC
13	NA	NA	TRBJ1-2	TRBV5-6	CASSLASNYGYTF	TGTGCCAGCAGCTTGGCCAGTAACTATGGCTACACCTTC
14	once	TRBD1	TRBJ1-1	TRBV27	CASSPLQGRTEAFF	TGTGCCAGCAGTCCACTACAGGGGAGGACTGAAGCTTTCTTT
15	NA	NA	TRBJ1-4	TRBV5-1	CASRYSEATNEKLFF	TGCGCCAGCAGGTACTCGGAGGCAACTAATGAAAAACTGTTTTTT
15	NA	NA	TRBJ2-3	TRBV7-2	CASSLLPGFPDTQYF	TGTGCCAGCAGCCTATTACCCGGGTTCCCAGATACGCAGTATTTT
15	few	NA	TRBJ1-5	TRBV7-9	CASSLGRNSNQPQHF	TGTGCCAGCAGCTTAGGCAGGAATAGCAATCAGCCCCAGCATTTT
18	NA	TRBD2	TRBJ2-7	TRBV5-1	CASSSRGLAGGGFYEQYF	TGCGCCAGCAGCTCAAGAGGACTAGCGGGAGGTGGTTTCTACGAGCAGTACTTC
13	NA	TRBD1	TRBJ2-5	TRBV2	CASSTGTGETQYF	TGTGCCAGCAGTACCGGGACAGGAGAGACCCAGTACTTC
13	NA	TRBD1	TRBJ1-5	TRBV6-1	CAISGTDNQPQHF	TGTGCCATCTCGGGGACAGACAATCAGCCCCAGCATTTT